The rows below give T cell receptor beta chains drawn from one sample of a study of cytomegalovirus exposure and HLA in healthy donors. Using immunoSEQ multiplex PCR, the repertoire was profiled, and TCRdb retains in-frame clones only, with some absent. This sample has some 110,000 clones; 60% to 80% occur once, and the top ten carry 7.5% to 10%. The sample was PBMCs. These receptors were obtained from a middle-aged woman in good health and CMV-seropositive. Each CDR3 is given with its conserved first and last residue. The D gene is left open where the match is weak. Expanded clones get a size class; other rows say once, few or many, or leave the size out.

clone size: few
V gene: TRBV9
D gene: -
J gene: TRBJ2-2
CDR3 DNA: TGTGCCAGCAGCGAAACGCGGAACACCGGGGAGCTGTTTTTT
CDR3 protein: CASSETRNTGELFF

clone size: few
V gene: TRBV5-1
D gene: -
J gene: TRBJ1-2
CDR3 DNA: TGCGCCAGCAGCTTGCGGGCAGGGGATGGCTACACCTTC
CDR3 protein: CASSLRAGDGYTF

clone size: -
V gene: TRBV5-4
D gene: -
J gene: TRBJ2-3
CDR3 DNA: TGTGCCAGCAGCTTGACAGGGAGTTTGACAGATACGCAGTATTTT
CDR3 protein: CASSLTGSLTDTQYF

clone size: few
V gene: TRBV6-4
D gene: TRBD2
J gene: TRBJ2-3
CDR3 DNA: TGTGCCAGCAGCGATGCTAGCGGGAGCACAGATACGCAGTATTTT
CDR3 protein: CASSDASGSTDTQYF

clone size: once
V gene: TRBV5-4
D gene: -
J gene: TRBJ1-2
CDR3 DNA: TGTGCCAGCACCACGGGGGGAGAGGAGTATGGCTACACCTTC
CDR3 protein: CASTTGGEEYGYTF

clone size: -
V gene: TRBV28
D gene: -
J gene: TRBJ2-5
CDR3 DNA: TGTGCCAGCAGTCCCCGGCGGGTATACCAAGAGACCCAGTACTTC
CDR3 protein: CASSPRRVYQETQYF

clone size: -
V gene: TRBV5-1
D gene: TRBD2
J gene: TRBJ2-7
CDR3 DNA: TGCGCCAGCAGCTTTCTAGCGGGGGTCTCCTACGAGCAGTACTTC
CDR3 protein: CASSFLAGVSYEQYF

clone size: few
V gene: TRBV23-1
D gene: TRBD1
J gene: TRBJ2-5
CDR3 DNA: TGCGCCAGCAGTCGACAGGGATCAGGCAAAGAGACCCAGTACTTC
CDR3 protein: CASSRQGSGKETQYF

clone size: few
V gene: TRBV5-3
D gene: TRBD1
J gene: TRBJ2-1
CDR3 DNA: TGTGCCAGAAGACATGAGGACAGGGATTTTCCTCGGGACTCCTACAATGAGCAGTTCTTC
CDR3 protein: CARRHEDRDFPRDSYNEQFF

clone size: -
V gene: TRBV6-5
D gene: -
J gene: TRBJ1-2
CDR3 DNA: -
CDR3 protein: CASSFGEGDNGYTF

clone size: -
V gene: TRBV25-1
D gene: -
J gene: TRBJ1-2
CDR3 DNA: TGTGCCAGCAGTGAATATATGGACTTTTGGGGCTACACCTTC
CDR3 protein: CASSEYMDFWGYTF

clone size: once
V gene: TRBV27
D gene: TRBD2
J gene: TRBJ2-1
CDR3 DNA: TGTGCCAGCAATAGACTAGCTACCTACAATGAGCAGTTCTTC
CDR3 protein: CASNRLATYNEQFF

clone size: -
V gene: TRBV25-1
D gene: TRBD2
J gene: TRBJ2-5
CDR3 DNA: TGTGCCAGCAGTGAAGTAGCGGGGGCCAGGGAGACCCAGTACTTC
CDR3 protein: CASSEVAGARETQYF

clone size: -
V gene: TRBV6-1
D gene: TRBD2
J gene: TRBJ2-5
CDR3 DNA: TGTGCCAGCATTAGGACTAGCGGGGCCCAAGAGACCCAGTACTTC
CDR3 protein: CASIRTSGAQETQYF

clone size: -
V gene: TRBV29-1
D gene: -
J gene: TRBJ1-2
CDR3 DNA: TGCAGCGTTGATTTGGACGCCGGGGGGTATGGCTACACCTTC
CDR3 protein: CSVDLDAGGYGYTF

clone size: -
V gene: TRBV27
D gene: -
J gene: TRBJ1-2
CDR3 DNA: TGTGCCAGCAGTTTGAAACCGGGATTGTGGAACTATGGCTACACCTTC
CDR3 protein: CASSLKPGLWNYGYTF

clone size: -
V gene: TRBV7-8
D gene: -
J gene: TRBJ2-3
CDR3 DNA: TGTGCCAGCAGCTTAGGGCTAGAAGATACGCAGTATTTT
CDR3 protein: CASSLGLEDTQYF

clone size: few
V gene: TRBV5-1
D gene: TRBD2
J gene: TRBJ2-7
CDR3 DNA: TGCGCCAGCAGCTTAAGGGACGGGACTACCTACGAGCAGTACTTC
CDR3 protein: CASSLRDGTTYEQYF

clone size: -
V gene: TRBV5-1
D gene: -
J gene: TRBJ1-1
CDR3 DNA: TGCGCCAGCAGCTTGTCGACAACTGAAGCTTTCTTT
CDR3 protein: CASSLSTTEAFF

clone size: -
V gene: TRBV29-1
D gene: -
J gene: TRBJ2-7
CDR3 DNA: TGCAGCGGGAGGGACAGAGGAACCTACGAGCAGTACTTC
CDR3 protein: CSGRDRGTYEQYF

clone size: once
V gene: TRBV5-1
D gene: -
J gene: TRBJ2-7
CDR3 DNA: TGCGCCAGCAGCCCGGGCGCAGGGCCCATCGAGCAGTACTTC
CDR3 protein: CASSPGAGPIEQYF

clone size: once
V gene: TRBV28
D gene: TRBD1
J gene: TRBJ1-3
CDR3 DNA: TGTGCCAGCCGGGACAGGGGCCCACAACGGTGGAACACCATATATTTT
CDR3 protein: CASRDRGPQRWNTIYF

clone size: -
V gene: TRBV4-2
D gene: -
J gene: TRBJ1-5
CDR3 DNA: TGTGCCAGCAGCCAATCGATCGGGTCGGGTCAGCCCCAGCATTTT
CDR3 protein: CASSQSIGSGQPQHF

clone size: once
V gene: TRBV27
D gene: TRBD1
J gene: TRBJ1-3
CDR3 DNA: TGTGCCAGCAGTTTAAAGGCGGCCTTACAGGGGCACCCTGGAAACACCATATATTTT
CDR3 protein: CASSLKAALQGHPGNTIYF

clone size: once
V gene: TRBV27
D gene: -
J gene: TRBJ1-2
CDR3 DNA: TGTGCCAGCAGTCCCATCCAGGGCGGCTACACCTTC
CDR3 protein: CASSPIQGGYTF

clone size: -
V gene: TRBV5-6
D gene: -
J gene: TRBJ1-1
CDR3 DNA: TGTGCCAGCAGCGACGAGACAGGAGCTAACACTGAAGCTTTCTTT
CDR3 protein: CASSDETGANTEAFF

clone size: -
V gene: TRBV7-2
D gene: TRBD1
J gene: TRBJ1-2
CDR3 DNA: TGTGCCAGCAGCTTGATGACAGGGACGTTTAATGGCTACACCTTC
CDR3 protein: CASSLMTGTFNGYTF

clone size: -
V gene: TRBV29-1
D gene: -
J gene: TRBJ1-1
CDR3 DNA: TGCAGCGTTTCGAGTGTATCTGAAGCTTTCTTT
CDR3 protein: CSVSSVSEAFF

clone size: -
V gene: TRBV4-1
D gene: TRBD2
J gene: TRBJ2-1
CDR3 DNA: TGCGCCAGCAGCCAAGGACTAGCGGGAGGGCCGAGAAATGAGCAGTTCTTC
CDR3 protein: CASSQGLAGGPRNEQFF

clone size: -
V gene: TRBV6-5
D gene: -
J gene: TRBJ1-5
CDR3 DNA: TGTGCCAGCAGTCTACAGGGAGATCAGCCCCAGCATTTT
CDR3 protein: CASSLQGDQPQHF

clone size: -
V gene: TRBV6-1
D gene: -
J gene: TRBJ1-1
CDR3 DNA: TGTGCCAGCAGGAAGGGGGAGAGTAACACTGAAGCTTTCTTT
CDR3 protein: CASRKGESNTEAFF

clone size: few
V gene: TRBV10-2
D gene: TRBD1
J gene: TRBJ2-7
CDR3 DNA: TGCGCCAGCAGTCCGGGACAGGGTTTCGAGCAGTACTTC
CDR3 protein: CASSPGQGFEQYF

clone size: -
V gene: TRBV5-6
D gene: -
J gene: TRBJ2-5
CDR3 DNA: TGTGCCAGCAGCCAAGAGGGGGTTCGGGAGACCCAGTACTTC
CDR3 protein: CASSQEGVRETQYF

clone size: -
V gene: TRBV4-1
D gene: -
J gene: TRBJ1-1
CDR3 DNA: TGCGCCAGCAGCCTTGGTCACGGGTCTCCTCAGGGCACTGAAGCTTTCTTT
CDR3 protein: CASSLGHGSPQGTEAFF

clone size: -
V gene: TRBV5-1
D gene: -
J gene: TRBJ1-5
CDR3 DNA: TGCGCCAGCAGCCCCGGGGCTGGGACAAATCAGCCCCAGCATTTT
CDR3 protein: CASSPGAGTNQPQHF

clone size: -
V gene: TRBV5-6
D gene: TRBD1
J gene: TRBJ1-2
CDR3 DNA: TGTGCCAGCAGCTTGGAGGAAGGGACAGGGACTCTCTATGGCTACACCTTC
CDR3 protein: CASSLEEGTGTLYGYTF

clone size: -
V gene: TRBV6-6
D gene: TRBD1
J gene: TRBJ1-2
CDR3 DNA: TGTGCCAGCAGTTACCCGGATTACGACAGGGGACATGGCTACACCTTC
CDR3 protein: CASSYPDYDRGHGYTF

clone size: -
V gene: TRBV28
D gene: TRBD1
J gene: TRBJ2-5
CDR3 DNA: TGTGCCAGCAGGTGGACAGGGATAGAGACCCAGTACTTC
CDR3 protein: CASRWTGIETQYF

clone size: -
V gene: TRBV10-3
D gene: -
J gene: TRBJ2-3
CDR3 DNA: TGTGCCATCAGTGATCTAGGCCGCAGCACAGATACGCAGTATTTT
CDR3 protein: CAISDLGRSTDTQYF

clone size: -
V gene: TRBV5-1
D gene: -
J gene: TRBJ2-1
CDR3 DNA: TGCGCCAGCAGCTCCTTTGGCGGGTCCTACAATGAGCAGTTCTTC
CDR3 protein: CASSSFGGSYNEQFF